This TCR beta chain was observed in a study of control samples from healthy donors and cancer patients. This table comes from immunoSEQ multiplex PCR, and its TCRdb copy is limited to in-frame clones, with some not included. This table has 80,000 to 100,000 clones, about 80% appearing once. V shed 6 bases and J 2 bases; nucleotides not matched to a gene: 13. CDR1 SGHAT and CDR2 FQNNGV come from the germline V gene. The CDR3 runs to 17 residues. Sequencing input: blood. The source is a woman aged 25 to 39 in good health. The chain employs TRBV11-2 and TRBJ2-7; 10 bases agree with TRBD1. This chain's CDR3 is CASRHSHGGTGAYEQYF. CDR3 in DNA: TGTGCCAGCAGGCACTCACACGGGGGGACAGGGGCCTACGAGCAGTACTTC. The variable domain in full, completed from reference TRBV11-2 and TRBJ2-7, reads EAGVAQSPRYKIIEKRQSVAFWCNPISGHATLYWYQQILGQGPKLLIQFQNNGVVDDSQLPKDRFSAERLKGVDSTLKIQPAKLEDSAVYLCASRHSHGGTGAYEQYFGPGTRLTVT.